These 2 T cell receptor beta chains originate from one sample sequenced in a study of cytomegalovirus exposure and HLA in healthy donors (dated by TCRdb to about 2017). Receptor libraries were prepared by the immunoSEQ multiplex PCR assay. The multiplex PCR relied on a mix of 60 forward primers for TCR Vbeta segments and 13 reverse primers for TCR Jbeta segments. TCRdb carries this immuneACCESS record with in-frame sequences only. Its versions omit some clonotypes, under half of them owing to an unresolved V gene in the studies checked, with the rest unexplained. The sample contains some 150,000 clones, roughly 85% of them found a single time. The ten largest account for less than 2.5% of the sample. The sample was PBMCs. The source of these receptors is a woman between 18 and 30 years old in good health and CMV-seronegative.

The gene calls are TRBV10-1 and TRBJ2-7, with D possibly being TRBD2 (5 bases). This CDR3 is 14 amino acids long. The V gene lost 6 bases and the J gene lost 2 bases, with 14 bases spanning the gap. Germline V lookup: CDR1 WNHNN, CDR2 SYGVQD (reference sequence). The CDR3, as DNA: TGCGCCAGCAGCTCTGGTACGGAGGCCTACGAGCAGTACTTC. Translated: CASSSGTEAYEQYF.

This chain uses TRBV6-5 with TRBJ2-3, with 7 positions matching TRBD2. The CDR3 is made up of 15 amino acids. Germline CDR1 and CDR2: MNHEY and SVGAGI. V dropped 7 bases and J dropped 0; count of bases not matched to a gene: 7. CDR3 residues: CASIEAGESTDTQYF. CDR3 nucleotides: TGTGCCAGCATTGAGGCGGGGGAGAGCACAGATACGCAGTATTTT.